The T cell receptor (beta chain) under discussion was sequenced for a study of T cells after yellow fever vaccination (dated by TCRdb to between 2018 and 2021). Notes on the research overall: The SMART-Seq v4 Ultra Low Input RNA kit was used to prepare libraries from fractions with low cell numbers. To follow T-cell clones before and after primary and booster YFV17D yellow fever vaccination, bulk TCR alpha and beta repertoires were sequenced over time. Two healthy male donors, one aged 18 to 29 and one aged 30 to 40 years, made up the cohort. Blood samples were taken at several timepoints before and after primary and secondary immunization, and bulk PBMC replicates and cell subsets were isolated.

Note on this clonotype: Its recognized antigen is unknown. Nothing much larger sits one base from this clone, and base qualities are not available.

V and J lose 6 bases and 6 bases, and a span of 12 bases separates them. CDR1 DFQATT and CDR2 SNEGSKA were looked up in the germline V gene (reference sequence). The CDR3 holds 11 amino acids from the cysteine to the phenylalanine. Kept here is only the CDR3 DNA, which spans 33 bases and is read in frame from base 1. Read against the paper, the sample's treatment or condition label means: live attenuated yellow fever vaccine strain. At every blood-draw timepoint, two biological replicates of bulk PBMCs were collected. A standard Ficoll-Paque protocol was used to isolate PBMCs from peripheral blood. TriZol was used to extract RNA from bulk PBMCs, CD4 and CD8 fractions, and dextramer-positive and dextramer-negative fractions. TCR cDNA was made using 5'RACE template switching, a step that added a universal primer site and unique molecular identifiers. Priming of cDNA synthesis was performed from both the TCR alpha and TCR beta constant segments. Two PCR steps were used to amplify libraries, with sample barcodes and sequencing adapters being added in the second step. Sequencing of libraries was performed on Illumina HiSeq 2500 (2x100 bp) or NovaSeq (2x150 bp). Processing in the source paper ran as follows. MIGEC handled demultiplexing of reads and collapsing into UMI consensus sequences, while MiXCR performed V(D)J alignment. Vaccine-responding clonotypes were defined with edgeR using replicate PBMC samples, requiring FDR below 0.01 and a log2 fold change above 5 up to day 15. CD4 or CD8 identity was assigned to each bulk clonotype according to whether the clonotype was present at higher abundance in the sequenced CD4 repertoire or the sequenced CD8 repertoire. TCRdb passed the public sequencing reads through fastp at Q25 and MiXCR, retaining productive beta sequences. Entries that share a CDR3 protein sequence are merged under the most common genes and DNA. These V and J calls originate from TCRdb's pipeline instead of the authors' own analysis. The sample contains some 550,000 distinct CDR3 sequences, roughly 21% of them found a single time. The top ten clones comprise roughly an eighth of the sample.

Results and caveats for the whole study, not just this receptor: Compared with the primary T-cell response, the secondary T-cell response was faster but weaker, reaching its peak on day 5 rather than on day 15. After the booster, most clones that had expanded after primary vaccination were detected again (around 96% of CD4 and more than 80% of CD8), suggesting broad maintenance of memory. A small share of clonotypes occurred in both CD4 and CD8 compartments, likely arising from convergent recombination. Only a couple of donors were included in the study, so the extent to which the findings can be generalized is limited. FACS-sorted repertoires could contain abundant contaminating clonotypes from the bulk population, so computational filtering was required.

The sequence was obtained from a man aged 25 to 40 who received the YFV17D yellow fever vaccine. This receptor chain uses TRBV20-1 and TRBJ2-7; a tentative D call is TRBD2 (6 bases match). Sequences were derived from PBMCs, sampled 15 days after the yellow fever booster vaccination. The base sequence is TGCAGTGCCGCAAGAGCGGGCGAGCAGTACTTC. It translates as CSAARAGEQYF.